These 28 T cell receptor beta chains were sequenced from one sample in a study of glioma-infiltrating T cells. TCR alpha and beta CDR3 regions were amplified from RNA using iRepertoire nested multiplex PCR. TCRdb ran MiXCR on the multiplex PCR reads and lists one entry per CDR3 protein. The table includes fewer than 500,000 distinct CDR3 sequences, roughly two fifths detected once. The specimen was glioma tissue, nonneoplastic brain tissue, or PBMCs (not recorded which). These receptors all come from a human donor with low-grade glioma or glioblastoma, undergoing nonglioma brain surgery, or in good health (not recorded which).

The chain links TRBV4-1 to TRBJ2-7; 10 bases map to TRBD2. The V and J ends lost 0 bases and 3 bases, in that order; junction bases with no gene match: 5. The CDR3 extends over 16 amino acids. Germline assignment: CDR1 MGHRA and CDR2 YSYEKL. The CDR3 DNA sequence: TGCGCCAGCAGCCAAGAACGAGCGGGAGGGCTCTACGAGCAGTACTTC. It is translated as CASSQERAGGLYEQYF.

This chain connects TRBV4-2 to TRBJ2-3; 12 nucleotides agree with TRBD2. Trimming at V came to 4 bases and at J to 2 bases, leaving 7 bases not matched to a gene. CDR1 and CDR2 (germline): LGHNA, YNFKEQ. This CDR3 is 17 amino acids long. The CDR3 sequence is CASSPSRLAGDTDTQYF. CDR3 sequence (DNA): TGTGCCAGCAGCCCTTCCCGACTAGCGGGAGACACAGATACGCAGTATTTT.

About this clonotype: A much bigger clone sits one base away, suggesting this may be a read error. The V and J genes are TRBV7-6 and TRBJ1-5; D not resolved. Germline assignment: CDR1 SGHVS and CDR2 FNYEAQ. This CDR3 region has 13 residues. CDR3 residues: CASGLAPVGPQHF. CDR3 in DNA: TGTGCCAGCGGCTTAGCCCCGGTGGGGCCCCAGCATTTT. The complete variable domain, with remaining parts taken from reference TRBV7-6 and TRBJ1-5, reads GAGVSQSPRYKVTKRGQDVALRCDPISGHVSLYWYRQALGQGPEFLTYFNYEAQQDKSGLPNDRFSAERPEGSISTLTIQRTEQRDSAMYRCASGLAPVGPQHFGDGTRLSIL.

J is TRBJ2-7 and V is TRBV20-1; TRBD2 aligns across 13 bases. Germline V gene lookup returns CDR1 DFQATT and CDR2 SNEGSKA (reference sequence). Trimming took 7 bases from V and 5 from J; bases not matched to a gene: 20. The CDR3 covers 18 residues. This chain's CDR3 is CSDKGSGLAGVWYNEQYF. DNA of the CDR3: TGCAGTGATAAAGGCTCCGGACTAGCGGGAGTATGGTATAACGAGCAGTACTTC.

This clonotype has a count of ten or more. The chain couples TRBV6-2 or TRBV6-3 to TRBJ2-5; 8 nucleotides agree with TRBD1. The CDR3 contains 14 residues. Trimming at V came to 5 bases and at J to 1 base, leaving 3 bases not matched to a gene. CDR1 is MNHEY, CDR2 SVGEGT, per germline. The CDR3 reads CASSPTGAQETQYF. The CDR3 DNA is TGTGCCAGCAGTCCGACAGGGGCCCAAGAGACCCAGTACTTC.

There are many counts of this clonotype. The V gene is TRBV20-1, the J gene TRBJ2-2; 7 bases are shared with TRBD2. The junction had 5 bases not matched to a gene; V was cut back by 0 bases and J by 10 bases. This CDR3 region has 13 residues. Germline values: CDR1 DFQATT, CDR2 SNEGSKA (reference sequence). The CDR3 DNA sequence: TGCAGTGCTAGAGACCAACGGGAGGAGGAGCTGTTTTTT. Translation gives CSARDQREEELFF.

There are many counts of this clonotype. The chain combines TRBV6-1 with TRBJ1-1; D gene uncertain. The length of the CDR3 is 17 residues. The germline V and J ends were trimmed by 5 bases and 5 bases, with 24 bases remaining between them. The germline gives CDR1 MNHNS, CDR2 SASEGT. This chain's CDR3 is CASSPQWRSFRGTEAFF. In DNA, the CDR3 is TGTGCCAGCAGTCCCCAGTGGAGGTCCTTTCGTGGGACTGAAGCTTTCTTT.

This clonotype has only a few counts. The chain combines TRBV6-1 with TRBJ2-1, with 11 bases matching TRBD2. Germline CDR1 is MNHNS and CDR2 is SASEGT. Trimming at V came to 5 bases and at J to 7 bases, leaving 13 bases not matched to a gene. There are 17 residues in the CDR3. The CDR3 is CASSQRPPGLADNEQFF. The CDR3 DNA sequence: TGTGCCAGCAGTCAACGCCCCCCGGGACTAGCGGATAATGAGCAGTTCTTC.

The chain carries TRBV4-1 and TRBJ2-4; D assignment may be TRBD1 or TRBD2 (5 bases each). The CDR3 consists of 18 residues. CDR1 and CDR2 (germline): MGHRA, YSYEKL. V was clipped by 0 bases and J by 3 bases, with 18 bases between them. In DNA form, the CDR3 reads TGCGCCAGCAGCCAAGATAGACACCCCATGGGGGACAAAAACATTCAGTACTTC. Translated, it gives CASSQDRHPMGDKNIQYF.

The chain couples TRBV28 to TRBJ1-2, with 8 positions matching TRBD1. This CDR3 has 14 residues. CDR1 is MDHEN and CDR2 is SYDVKM in the germline V gene. The junction had 6 bases not matched to a gene; V was cut back by 5 bases and J by 4 bases. CDR3 loop: CASSGDRPFYGYTF. The CDR3 region has the DNA TGTGCCAGCAGTGGGGACAGGCCTTTCTATGGCTACACCTTC.

This clonotype was detected once. The V and J genes are TRBV4-1 and TRBJ1-3; no firm D call. Deletions cut 2 bases from V and 0 bases from J, with 8 bases between. Per germline, CDR1 MGHRA and CDR2 YSYEKL. The CDR3 length is 15 residues. The CDR3 spells CASSQPRGSGNTIYF. In DNA, the CDR3 is TGCGCCAGCAGCCAACCGCGGGGCTCTGGAAACACCATATATTTT.

This clonotype was recorded at least ten times. V usage is TRBV28 and J usage is TRBJ1-2, with 7 bases matching TRBD1. The V gene end was trimmed by 6 bases and the J gene end by 0 bases; junction bases not matched to a gene: 4. There are 14 residues in the CDR3. The germline V gene encodes CDR1 MDHEN and CDR2 SYDVKM. Written as DNA, the CDR3 is TGTGCCAGCAGGGTACAGGGGACTAACTATGGCTACACCTTC. This translates into CASRVQGTNYGYTF.

The V and J genes are TRBV20-1 and TRBJ2-7; no firm D call. Germline values: CDR1 DFQATT, CDR2 SNEGSKA (reference sequence). The CDR3 is 9 amino acids. Trimming took 7 bases from V and 9 from J, leaving 10 bases between them. This CDR3 reads CSVTLAQYF. The CDR3 bases are TGCAGTGTTACGCTCGCGCAGTACTTC.

The V and J genes are TRBV20-1 and TRBJ2-2, with D possibly matching TRBD1 (6 bases). This CDR3 contains 13 residues. Germline-derived CDR1 and CDR2 are DFQATT and SNEGSKA (reference sequence). The V end was cut by 0 bases, the J end by 7 bases, with 9 bases between. CDR3 protein: CSAREGASGELFF. The CDR3 DNA follows: TGCAGTGCTAGAGAGGGGGCGAGCGGGGAGCTGTTTTTT.

The table lists this clonotype with a few counts. CDR3 DNA: TGTGCCAGCAGTTTCCCAGGGTATCCCGGGGAGCTGTTTTTT. It codes for CASSFPGYPGELFF. V usage is TRBV28 and J usage is TRBJ2-2; D possibly corresponds to TRBD1 (5 bases). V was clipped by 3 bases and J by 6 bases, with 11 bases between them. This CDR3 spans 14 amino acids. CDR1 and CDR2 from the germline V gene are MDHEN and SYDVKM. The full variable domain, in which reference TRBV28 and TRBJ2-2 provide the parts outside the CDR3, is DVKVTQSSRYLVKRTGEKVFLECVQDMDHENMFWYRQDPGLGLRLIYFSYDVKMKEKGDIPEGYSVSREKKERFSLILESASTNQTSMYLCASSFPGYPGELFFGEGSRLTVL.

The sample holds a few counts of this clonotype. This sequence joins TRBV4-2 and TRBJ1-2; D unclear. The V end was cut by 0 bases, the J end by 4 bases, with 9 bases between. CDR1 LGHNA and CDR2 YNFKEQ come from the germline V gene. The CDR3 extends over 14 amino acids. In DNA, the CDR3 is TGTGCCAGCAGCCAAGATAGACAAGCCTATGGCTACACCTTC. It is translated as CASSQDRQAYGYTF.

The chain is built from TRBV12-3 or TRBV12-4 and TRBJ1-6, with 8 bases aligning to TRBD1. V dropped 4 bases and J dropped 0; count of bases not matched to a gene: 2. The CDR3 sequence is 16 residues long. In DNA, the CDR3 is TGTGCCAGCAGTTGGGACAGGAGCTCCTATAATTCACCCCTCCACTTT. This codes for CASSWDRSSYNSPLHF.

This clonotype was recorded once. This chain links TRBV29-1 with TRBJ2-1; 10 nucleotides agree with TRBD2. The V gene's germline CDR1 is SQVTM and CDR2 ANQGSEA. This CDR3 has 14 amino acids. The V and J ends lost 0 bases and 7 bases, in that order; junction bases with no gene match: 3. The CDR3 sequence: CSVEDRGLANEQFF. The CDR3 region has the DNA TGCAGCGTTGAAGATCGGGGACTAGCGAATGAGCAGTTCTTC.

This clonotype appeared a few times. The CDR3 here is CASSPPGLAGDTQYF. The CDR3 nucleotides are TGTGCCAGCAGCCCACCGGGACTAGCGGGAGATACGCAGTATTTT. The gene calls are TRBV7-2 and TRBJ2-3; 12 bases align to TRBD2. Germline V gene data show CDR1 as SGHTA and CDR2 as FQGNSA. The V gene end was trimmed by 5 bases and the J gene end by 5 bases; junction bases not matched to a gene: 5. The CDR3 is made up of 15 amino acids.

The genes are TRBV7-2 and TRBJ1-1; D ambiguous. Trimming removed 3 bases at V and 2 bases at J, with 7 bases between. Germline-derived CDR1 and CDR2 are SGHTA and FQGNSA. CDR3 size: 13 residues. The CDR3 DNA sequence: TGTGCCAGCAGCTTTTGGGGTAACACTGAAGCTTTCTTT. This encodes CASSFWGNTEAFF.

V usage is TRBV28 and J usage is TRBJ2-1, with TRBD1 matching 10 bases. V dropped 7 bases and J dropped 3; count of bases not matched to a gene: 3. The CDR3 length is 14 residues. Germline lookup yields CDR1 MDHEN and CDR2 SYDVKM. CDR3 protein: CASTRTGGYNEQFF. The CDR3 nucleotides read TGTGCCAGCACCAGGACAGGGGGCTACAATGAGCAGTTCTTC. Full variable domain (rest looked up from reference TRBV28 and TRBJ2-1): DVKVTQSSRYLVKRTGEKVFLECVQDMDHENMFWYRQDPGLGLRLIYFSYDVKMKEKGDIPEGYSVSREKKERFSLILESASTNQTSMYLCASTRTGGYNEQFFGPGTRLTVL.

In its sample, this clonotype was seen a few times. V usage is TRBV20-1 and J usage is TRBJ2-7; TRBD2 agrees at 8 bases. The V gene's germline CDR1 is DFQATT and CDR2 SNEGSKA (reference sequence). Trimming took 6 bases from V and 2 from J; bases not matched to a gene: 6. CDR3 length: 13 amino acids. The CDR3 DNA reads as TGCAGTGCAGGAGACGGGAGGGCCTACGAGCAGTACTTC. Translation: CSAGDGRAYEQYF.

This clonotype was observed a single time. The rearrangement joins TRBV29-1 to TRBJ1-6; D not resolved. Trimming left V 6 bases short and J 0 bases short, with 9 bases between. Germline V gives CDR1 SQVTM, CDR2 ANQGSEA. The length of the CDR3 is 14 residues. CDR3 residues: CSVQVGSYNSPLHF. The CDR3 nucleotides read TGCAGCGTCCAAGTGGGCTCCTATAATTCACCCCTCCACTTT. Full variable domain (outside the CDR3, taken from reference TRBV29-1 and TRBJ1-6): SAVISQKPSRDICQRGTSLTIQCQVDSQVTMMFWYRQQPGQSLTLIATANQGSEATYESGFVIDKFPISRPNLTFSTLTVSNMSPEDSSIYLCSVQVGSYNSPLHFGNGTRLTVT.

There are a few counts of this clonotype. This chain uses TRBV4-1 with TRBJ2-7; TRBD2 agrees at 12 bases. Germline V gives CDR1 MGHRA, CDR2 YSYEKL. This CDR3 region has 15 residues. With 2 bases clipped from V and 5 bases from J, the junction kept 4 bases outside the gene matches. This CDR3 is CASSQPTSGSHEQYF. The CDR3 bases are TGCGCCAGCAGCCAACCGACTAGCGGGAGCCACGAGCAGTACTTC.

V gene TRBV7-8 combines with J gene TRBJ2-3; maybe TRBD2 (6 bases). There are 14 residues in the CDR3. V was pared by 2 bases and J by 6 bases, with 12 bases between. Germline V gene lookup returns CDR1 SGHVS and CDR2 FQNEAQ. This CDR3 reads CASSLRERGDTQYF. The DNA of the CDR3 is TGTGCCAGCAGCTTAAGGGAACGGGGGGATACGCAGTATTTT. Full variable domain (remainder filled in from reference TRBV7-8 and TRBJ2-3): GAGVSQSPRYKVAKRGQDVALRCDPISGHVSLFWYQQALGQGPEFLTYFQNEAQLDKSGLPSDRFFAERPEGSVSTLKIQRTQQEDSAVYLCASSLRERGDTQYFGPGTRLTVL.

The chain combines TRBV6-4 with TRBJ2-1; TRBD2 is a possible D gene (6 bases). V was clipped by 4 bases and J by 7 bases, with 14 bases between them. CDR1 is MRHNA, CDR2 SNTAGT, per germline. The CDR3 contains 14 residues. The CDR3 nucleotides read TGTGCCAGCAGTGTAAAGGGAGGATTTAATGAGCAGTTCTTC. Translation: CASSVKGGFNEQFF.

Comments on this clonotype: The junction departs from the called germline gene at one end, perhaps through a read error. The chain links TRBV27 to TRBJ2-1; possible D gene TRBD1, 6 bases. The CDR3 loop spans 14 amino acids. Per germline, CDR1 MNHEY and CDR2 SMNVEV (reference sequence). The CDR3 here is CASSLFPGDNGQFF. CDR3 in DNA: TGTGCCAGCAGTTTATTTCCAGGGGACAATGGGCAGTTCTTC.

This clonotype was observed many times. V usage is TRBV28 and J usage is TRBJ2-3; TRBD2 aligns across 13 bases. This CDR3 contains 16 residues. Germline V gene sequence: CDR1 MDHEN, CDR2 SYDVKM. V trimming: 5 bases; J trimming: 6 bases; junction bases outside the gene matches: 8. CDR3 loop: CASSLRLAGGPDTQYF. In DNA, the CDR3 is TGTGCCAGCAGTCTTCGACTAGCGGGAGGCCCGGATACGCAGTATTTT. The full variable domain, completed using reference TRBV28 and TRBJ2-3, is DVKVTQSSRYLVKRTGEKVFLECVQDMDHENMFWYRQDPGLGLRLIYFSYDVKMKEKGDIPEGYSVSREKKERFSLILESASTNQTSMYLCASSLRLAGGPDTQYFGPGTRLTVL.